These 16 T cell receptor beta chains were all obtained from the same sample, sequenced in a study of T cells after yellow fever vaccination. TCRdb reanalysed the 5' RACE reads using MiXCR and keeps one entry per CDR3 protein. The profile shows a few hundred thousand distinct CDR3 sequences, about 7% of them singletons. Material: CD4+ T cells sorted from PBMCs, obtained 15 days after the yellow fever booster vaccination. All receptors come from a man in his thirties or forties who received the YFV17D yellow fever vaccine.

The chain employs TRBV20-1 and TRBJ2-1; 13 bases are a match to TRBD2. V lost 5 bases to trimming and J lost 14 bases; unmatched junction nucleotides: 9. The CDR3 runs to 13 residues. In germline, CDR1 is DFQATT, CDR2 SNEGSKA (reference sequence). The CDR3 sequence is CSASGLAGEVEFF. CDR3 DNA: TGCAGTGCTTCAGGACTAGCGGGAGAGGTGGAGTTCTTC.

This chain connects TRBV19 to TRBJ2-1, with 7 bases identical to TRBD2. The CDR3 loop spans 13 amino acids. J was trimmed by 3 bases and V by 8 bases; bases with no gene match: 4. The germline V gene encodes CDR1 LNHDA and CDR2 SQIVND (reference sequence). The CDR3 here is CASLSGNYNEQFF. Written as DNA, the CDR3 is TGTGCCAGTCTGAGCGGGAACTACAATGAGCAGTTCTTC.

This clonotype has a count of ten or more. CDR3 DNA sequence: TGCAGTGCTAGAGATAGCGGGAGGCCCTCAGGTTTGTCCTACAATGAGCAGTTCTTC. It encodes CSARDSGRPSGLSYNEQFF. The chain employs TRBV20-1 and TRBJ2-1; 10 nucleotides match TRBD2. This CDR3 has 19 residues. V lost 0 bases and J lost 1; bases outside the gene matches: 12. CDR1 is DFQATT, CDR2 SNEGSKA, per germline (reference sequence).

In this sample, this clonotype turned up a few times. The chain couples TRBV10-3 to TRBJ2-3, with 9 bases lining up with TRBD2. CDR3 size: 16 residues. V was clipped by 8 bases and J by 6 bases; unmatched bases: 15. CDR1 and CDR2 from the germline V gene are ENHRY and SYGVKD. Written as DNA, the CDR3 is TGTGCCATCCGCGCGGGAGGGCCTACCTCTAGGGATACGCAGTATTTT. This translates into CAIRAGGPTSRDTQYF.

V is TRBV10-3 and J is TRBJ1-2, with TRBD1 matching over 7 bases. The CDR3 is 12 amino acids. Germline values: CDR1 ENHRY, CDR2 SYGVKD. With 8 bases clipped from V and 3 bases from J, the junction kept 3 bases outside the gene matches. The CDR3 nucleotides read TGTGCCATCCCGGGACAGTACTATGGCTACACCTTC. It specifies CAIPGQYYGYTF.

A few counts support this clonotype. The genes are TRBV14 and TRBJ2-7; TRBD2 matches 9 bases. Trimming took 1 base from V and 7 from J; bases not matched to a gene: 11. The CDR3 loop spans 16 amino acids. Germline lookup yields CDR1 SGHDN and CDR2 FVKESK. DNA of the CDR3: TGTGCCAGCAGCCAAGTCACGCGGGAGGGCCAGGGGGAGCAGTACTTC. It specifies CASSQVTREGQGEQYF.

For the CDR3, the DNA is TGTGCCAGCAGCTTAGAAGTAGGCGTGCAGTTCTTC. Residues: CASSLEVGVQFF. The V gene is TRBV7-2, the J gene TRBJ2-1, with D unclear. The V and J ends lost 1 base and 12 bases respectively, with 10 bases between them. The CDR3 runs 12 residues. In germline, CDR1 is SGHTA, CDR2 FQGNSA.

The gene calls are TRBV4-3 and TRBJ1-2; D ambiguous. Germline V gene lookup returns CDR1 LGHNA and CDR2 YSLEER. Trimming pared 2 bases from V and 6 bases from J, leaving 7 bases between. The CDR3 spans 12 residues. This chain's CDR3 is CASSQQENGYTF. CDR3 coding DNA: TGCGCCAGCAGCCAACAGGAGAATGGCTACACCTTC.

The rearrangement links TRBV20-1 to TRBJ2-5; D is ambiguous. CDR1 is DFQATT and CDR2 is SNEGSKA in the germline V gene (reference sequence). The CDR3 covers 12 residues. The germline V and J ends were trimmed by 3 bases and 5 bases, with 10 bases remaining between them. The CDR3 bases are TGCAGTGCTAGTCTAGTCCACGAGACCCAGTACTTC. Amino acid sequence: CSASLVHETQYF.

This clonotype was seen more than once but under ten times. The chain has TRBV5-1 and TRBJ2-2; D is undetermined. Trimming removed 6 bases from V and 0 bases from J, with 9 bases in between. The CDR3 spans 14 residues. Germline-derived CDR1 and CDR2 are SGHRS and YFSETQ. CDR3 residues: CASNPDTNTGELFF. CDR3 DNA sequence: TGCGCCAGCAACCCTGACACGAACACCGGGGAGCTGTTTTTT.

The gene calls are TRBV5-4 and TRBJ2-1; D may be TRBD2 (7 bases). The CDR3 runs to 14 residues. V lost 2 bases and J 6 bases, leaving 12 bases between the germline ends. From germline, CDR1 is SGHNT and CDR2 YYREEE (reference sequence). The CDR3 DNA follows: TGTGCCAGCAGCTTTGCGGGGGCGGGCAATGAGCAGTTCTTC. This sequence encodes CASSFAGAGNEQFF.

The table lists this clonotype with many counts. V is TRBV20-1 and J is TRBJ2-5, with D perhaps TRBD1 or TRBD2 (6 bases each). Germline CDR1 DFQATT, CDR2 SNEGSKA (reference sequence). The V gene lost 1 base and the J gene lost 7 bases, with 13 bases spanning the gap. This CDR3 comprises 13 residues. This chain's CDR3 is CSARVFGGGTQYF. CDR3 in DNA: TGCAGTGCTAGAGTCTTCGGAGGGGGGACCCAGTACTTC.

This clonotype occurred many times. J is TRBJ2-2 and V is TRBV29-1; tentatively, D is TRBD2 (6 bases). Trimming stripped 5 bases from V and 6 bases from J, with 19 bases between. The CDR3 contains 15 residues. Looked up from germline, CDR1 is SQVTM and CDR2 is ANQGSEA. DNA for the CDR3: TGCAGCGTTTGTCGGCGGAGGGGACGTCCCGGGGAGCTGTTTTTT. Protein: CSVCRRRGRPGELFF.

This clonotype has only a few counts. The CDR3 region is CASSLGLEGYEQYF. The CDR3 DNA reads as TGTGCCAGCAGTTTGGGACTAGAAGGCTACGAGCAGTACTTC. The J gene is TRBJ2-7, the V gene TRBV7-9, with 8 bases fitting TRBD2. The CDR3 extends over 14 amino acids. V was clipped by 6 bases and J by 3 bases; unmatched bases: 7. Germline CDR1 reads SEHNR; CDR2 reads FQNEAQ (reference sequence).

This clonotype has just a few counts. The CDR3 DNA follows: TGTGCCAGTAGTCTCACAGGGACAGGATCCTCTGGGGCCAACGTCCTGACTTTC. It codes for CASSLTGTGSSGANVLTF. V usage is TRBV19 and J usage is TRBJ2-6, with 8 bases lining up with TRBD1. V shed 5 bases and J 0 bases; nucleotides not matched to a gene: 9. Germline-derived CDR1 and CDR2 are LNHDA and SQIVND (reference sequence). The CDR3 spans 18 residues.

J is TRBJ2-1 and V is TRBV10-3, with 13 bases that match TRBD2. Per the germline V gene, CDR1 is ENHRY and CDR2 is SYGVKD. V lost 5 bases to trimming and J lost 7 bases; unmatched junction nucleotides: 5. There are 15 residues in the CDR3. DNA for the CDR3: TGTGCCATCAGTCCGGGACTAGCGGGAACAAATGAGCAGTTCTTC. As protein: CAISPGLAGTNEQFF.